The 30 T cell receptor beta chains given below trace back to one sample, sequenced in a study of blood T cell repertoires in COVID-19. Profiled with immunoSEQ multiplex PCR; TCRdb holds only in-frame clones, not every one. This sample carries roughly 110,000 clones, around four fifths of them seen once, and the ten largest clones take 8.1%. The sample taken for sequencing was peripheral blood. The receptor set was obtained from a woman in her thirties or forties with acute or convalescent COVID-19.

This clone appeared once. The CDR3 DNA reads as TGTGCCAGCAGCGCAACGGCTGTCCCGGGACAGGGGAATTCACCCCTCCACTTT. Protein sequence: CASSATAVPGQGNSPLHF. The chain uses TRBV4-2 and TRBJ1-6, with 10 positions matching TRBD1. The CDR3 totals 18 residues. Germline assignment: CDR1 LGHNA and CDR2 YNFKEQ. Trimming at V came to 5 bases and at J to 7 bases, leaving 14 bases not matched to a gene.

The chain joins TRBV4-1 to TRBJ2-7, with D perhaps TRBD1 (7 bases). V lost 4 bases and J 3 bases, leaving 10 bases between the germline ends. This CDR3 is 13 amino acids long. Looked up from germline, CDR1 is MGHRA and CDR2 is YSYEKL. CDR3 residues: CASSPGGGYEQYF. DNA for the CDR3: TGCGCCAGCAGCCCAGGGGGAGGCTACGAGCAGTACTTC.

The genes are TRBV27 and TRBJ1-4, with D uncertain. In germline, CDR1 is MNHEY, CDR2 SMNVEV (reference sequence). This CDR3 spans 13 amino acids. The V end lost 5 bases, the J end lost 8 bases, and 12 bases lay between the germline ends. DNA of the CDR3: TGTGCCAGCAGTAGCCGGGGAGGGGAAAAACTGTTTTTT. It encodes CASSSRGGEKLFF.

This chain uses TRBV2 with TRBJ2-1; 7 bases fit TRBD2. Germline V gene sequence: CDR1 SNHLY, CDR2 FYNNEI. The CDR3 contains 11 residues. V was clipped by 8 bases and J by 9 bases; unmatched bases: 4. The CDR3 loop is CASRTSFEQFF. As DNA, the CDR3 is TGTGCCAGCCGGACTAGTTTTGAGCAGTTCTTC.

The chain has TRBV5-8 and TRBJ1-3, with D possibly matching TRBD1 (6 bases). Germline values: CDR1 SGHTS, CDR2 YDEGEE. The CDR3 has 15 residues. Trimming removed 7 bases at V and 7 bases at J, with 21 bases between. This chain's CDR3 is CASSKGGPRWNTIYF. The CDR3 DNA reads TGTGCCAGCTCAAAGGGGGGGCCGCGGTGGAACACCATATATTTT.

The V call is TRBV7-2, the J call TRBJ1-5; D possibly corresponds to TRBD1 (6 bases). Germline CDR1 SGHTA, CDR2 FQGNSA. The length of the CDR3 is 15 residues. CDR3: CASRSRGATNQPQHF. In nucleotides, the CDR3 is TGTGCTTCACGTAGTCGGGGGGCGACTAATCAGCCCCAGCATTTT. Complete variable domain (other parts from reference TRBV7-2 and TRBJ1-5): GAGVSQSPSNKVTEKGKDVELRCDPISGHTALYWYRQSLGQGLEFLIYFQGNSAPDKSGLPSDRFSAERTGGSVSTLTIQRTQQEDSAVYLCASRSRGATNQPQHFGDGTRLSIL.

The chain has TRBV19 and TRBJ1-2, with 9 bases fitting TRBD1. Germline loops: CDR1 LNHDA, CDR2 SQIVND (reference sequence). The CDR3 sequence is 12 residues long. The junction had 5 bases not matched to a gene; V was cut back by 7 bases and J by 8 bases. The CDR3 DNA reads TGTGCCAGTACAGGGACAGGGCTAGGCTACACCTTC. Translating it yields CASTGTGLGYTF.

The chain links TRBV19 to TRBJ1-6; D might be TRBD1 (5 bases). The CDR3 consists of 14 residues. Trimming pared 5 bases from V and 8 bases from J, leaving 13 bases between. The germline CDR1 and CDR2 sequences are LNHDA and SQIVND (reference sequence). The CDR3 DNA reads TGTGCCAGTAGTCTAACGTGGGGGGATTCACCCCTCCACTTT. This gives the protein CASSLTWGDSPLHF.

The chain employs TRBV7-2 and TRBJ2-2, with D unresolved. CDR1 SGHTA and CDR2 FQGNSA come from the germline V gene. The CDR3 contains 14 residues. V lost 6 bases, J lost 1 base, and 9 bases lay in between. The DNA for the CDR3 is TGTGCCAGCAGTCTCACAGTGAACACCGGGGAGCTGTTTTTT. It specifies CASSLTVNTGELFF.

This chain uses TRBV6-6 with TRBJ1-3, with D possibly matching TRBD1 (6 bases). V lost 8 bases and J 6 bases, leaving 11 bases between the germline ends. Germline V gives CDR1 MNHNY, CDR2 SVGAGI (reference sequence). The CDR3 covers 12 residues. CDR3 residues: CASLGQSNTIYF. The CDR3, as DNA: TGTGCCAGCCTTGGACAGTCAAACACCATATATTTT.

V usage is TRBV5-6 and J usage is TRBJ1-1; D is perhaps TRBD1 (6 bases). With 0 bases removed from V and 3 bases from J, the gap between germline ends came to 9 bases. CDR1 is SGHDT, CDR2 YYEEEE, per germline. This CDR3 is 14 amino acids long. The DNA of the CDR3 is TGTGCCAGCAGCTTGGGGACAGCGCACACTGAAGCTTTCTTT. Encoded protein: CASSLGTAHTEAFF.

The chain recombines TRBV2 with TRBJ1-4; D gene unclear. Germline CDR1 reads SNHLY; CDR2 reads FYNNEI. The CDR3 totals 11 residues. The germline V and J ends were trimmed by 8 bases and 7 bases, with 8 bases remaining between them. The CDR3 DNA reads TGTGCCAGCGGCCTTATTGAAAAACTGTTTTTT. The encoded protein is CASGLIEKLFF.

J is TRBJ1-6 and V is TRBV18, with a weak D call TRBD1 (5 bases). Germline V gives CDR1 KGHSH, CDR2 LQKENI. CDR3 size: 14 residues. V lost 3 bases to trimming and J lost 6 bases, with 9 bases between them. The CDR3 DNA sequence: TGTGCCAGCTCACCCGACAGTCTTAATTCACCCCTCCACTTT. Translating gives CASSPDSLNSPLHF.

This chain's CDR3 is CAWNKFYLETQYF. The CDR3 nucleotides read TGTGCCTGGAATAAGTTCTATCTTGAGACCCAGTACTTC. This chain uses TRBV30 with TRBJ2-5; D gene uncertain. The V gene lost 4 bases and the J gene lost 5 bases, with 14 bases spanning the gap. Germline values: CDR1 GTSNPN, CDR2 SVGIG (reference sequence). The CDR3 runs to 13 residues.

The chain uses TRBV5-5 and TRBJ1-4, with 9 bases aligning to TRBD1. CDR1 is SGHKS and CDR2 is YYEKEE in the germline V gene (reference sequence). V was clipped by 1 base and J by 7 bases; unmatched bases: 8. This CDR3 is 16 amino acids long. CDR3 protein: CASSLRGTGNSEKLFF. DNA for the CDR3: TGTGCCAGCAGCTTGAGGGGGACAGGGAATAGTGAAAAACTGTTTTTT.

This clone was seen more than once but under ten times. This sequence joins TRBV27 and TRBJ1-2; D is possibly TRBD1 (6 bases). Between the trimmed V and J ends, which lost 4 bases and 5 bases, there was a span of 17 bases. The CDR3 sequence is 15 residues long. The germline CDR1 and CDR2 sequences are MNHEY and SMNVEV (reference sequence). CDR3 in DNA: TGTGCCAGCAGTTCCAACTCTCCAGGGGAATATGGCTACACCTTC. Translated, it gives CASSSNSPGEYGYTF.

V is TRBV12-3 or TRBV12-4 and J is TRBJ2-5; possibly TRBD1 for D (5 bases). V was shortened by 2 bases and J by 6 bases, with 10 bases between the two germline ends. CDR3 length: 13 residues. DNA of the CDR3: TGTGCCAGCAGTTTAAGGGGTCGGAAGACCCAGTACTTC. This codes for CASSLRGRKTQYF.

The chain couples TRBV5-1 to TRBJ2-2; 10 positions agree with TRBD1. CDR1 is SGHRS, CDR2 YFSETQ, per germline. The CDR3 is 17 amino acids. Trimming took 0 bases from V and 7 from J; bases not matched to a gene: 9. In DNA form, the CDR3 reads TGCGCCAGCAGCTTGGGACCCCTAGGACAGGGGGACGGGGAGCTGTTTTTT. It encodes CASSLGPLGQGDGELFF.

The CDR3 nucleotides are TGTGCCATTCGGGACTCTACAAGGAAGGGCTACACCTTC. Protein sequence: CAIRDSTRKGYTF. This chain uses TRBV19 with TRBJ1-2, with a tentative D call TRBD1 (5 bases). Germline assignment: CDR1 LNHDA and CDR2 SQIVND (reference sequence). V was shortened by 10 bases and J by 8 bases, with 20 bases between the two germline ends. This CDR3 spans 13 amino acids.

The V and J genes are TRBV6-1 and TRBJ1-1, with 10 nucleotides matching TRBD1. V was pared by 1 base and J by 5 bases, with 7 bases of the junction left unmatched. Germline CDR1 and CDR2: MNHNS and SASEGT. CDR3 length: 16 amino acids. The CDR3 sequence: CASSEGTGGRRTEAFF. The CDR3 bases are TGTGCCAGCAGTGAAGGGACAGGGGGACGAAGGACTGAAGCTTTCTTT.

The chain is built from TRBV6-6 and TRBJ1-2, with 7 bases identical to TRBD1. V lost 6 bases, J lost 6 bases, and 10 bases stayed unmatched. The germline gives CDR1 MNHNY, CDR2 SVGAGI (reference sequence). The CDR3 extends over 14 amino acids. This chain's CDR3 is CASSLTGVRNGYTF. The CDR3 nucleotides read TGTGCCAGCAGCCTTACAGGGGTGAGAAATGGCTACACCTTC.

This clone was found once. The CDR3 nucleotides read TGTGCCAGTACCCCTCGACAGGGGGGAGTGAACATTCAGTACTTC. As protein: CASTPRQGGVNIQYF. This chain uses TRBV19 with TRBJ2-4, with TRBD1 identical over 9 bases. V shed 7 bases and J 7 bases; nucleotides not matched to a gene: 11. Germline values: CDR1 LNHDA, CDR2 SQIVND (reference sequence). The CDR3 has 15 amino acids.

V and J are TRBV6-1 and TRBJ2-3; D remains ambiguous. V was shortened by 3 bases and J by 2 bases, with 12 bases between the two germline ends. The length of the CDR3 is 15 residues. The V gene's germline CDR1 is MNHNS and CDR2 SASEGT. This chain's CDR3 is CASSEVSSLTDTQYF. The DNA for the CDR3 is TGTGCCAGCAGTGAGGTCTCCAGTCTCACAGATACGCAGTATTTT.

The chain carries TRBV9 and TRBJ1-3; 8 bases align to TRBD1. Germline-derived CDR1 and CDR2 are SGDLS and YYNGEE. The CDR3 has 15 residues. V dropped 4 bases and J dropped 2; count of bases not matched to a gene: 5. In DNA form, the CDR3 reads TGTGCCAGCAGCCCGGAGGACAGGGCTGGAAACACCATATATTTT. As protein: CASSPEDRAGNTIYF.

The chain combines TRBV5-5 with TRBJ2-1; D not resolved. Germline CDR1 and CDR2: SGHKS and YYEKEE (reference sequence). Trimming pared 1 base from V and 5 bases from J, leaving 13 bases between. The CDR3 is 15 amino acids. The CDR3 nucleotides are TGTGCCAGCAGCTTGTATAGCCTAACTGACAATGAGCAGTTCTTC. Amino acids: CASSLYSLTDNEQFF.

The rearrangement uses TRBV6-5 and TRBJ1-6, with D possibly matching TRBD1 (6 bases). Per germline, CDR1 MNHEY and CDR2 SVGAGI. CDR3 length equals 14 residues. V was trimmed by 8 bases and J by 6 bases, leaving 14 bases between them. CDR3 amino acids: CASVRQDGNSPLHF. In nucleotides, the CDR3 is TGTGCCAGCGTTAGACAGGATGGTAATTCACCCCTCCACTTT.

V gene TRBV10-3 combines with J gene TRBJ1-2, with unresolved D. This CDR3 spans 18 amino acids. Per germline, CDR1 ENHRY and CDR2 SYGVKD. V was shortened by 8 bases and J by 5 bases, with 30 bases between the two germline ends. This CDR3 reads CAIRKPEPLGQRAYGYTF. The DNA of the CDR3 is TGTGCCATCCGAAAACCAGAGCCACTAGGTCAGAGGGCTTATGGCTACACCTTC.

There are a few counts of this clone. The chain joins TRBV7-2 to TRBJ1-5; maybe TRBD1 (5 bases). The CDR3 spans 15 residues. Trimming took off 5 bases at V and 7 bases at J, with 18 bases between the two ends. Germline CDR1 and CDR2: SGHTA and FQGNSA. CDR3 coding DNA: TGTGCCAGCAGCCCTAGCCAGGGACTCGGACAGCCCCAGCATTTT. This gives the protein CASSPSQGLGQPQHF.

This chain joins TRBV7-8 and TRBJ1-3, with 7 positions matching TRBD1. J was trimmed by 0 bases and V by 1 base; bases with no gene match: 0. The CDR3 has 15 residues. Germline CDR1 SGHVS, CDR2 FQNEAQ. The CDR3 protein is CASSLGDSSGNTIYF. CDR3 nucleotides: TGTGCCAGCAGCTTAGGGGACAGCTCTGGAAACACCATATATTTT. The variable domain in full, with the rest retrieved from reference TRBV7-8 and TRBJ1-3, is GAGVSQSPRYKVAKRGQDVALRCDPISGHVSLFWYQQALGQGPEFLTYFQNEAQLDKSGLPSDRFFAERPEGSVSTLKIQRTQQEDSAVYLCASSLGDSSGNTIYFGEGSWLTVV.

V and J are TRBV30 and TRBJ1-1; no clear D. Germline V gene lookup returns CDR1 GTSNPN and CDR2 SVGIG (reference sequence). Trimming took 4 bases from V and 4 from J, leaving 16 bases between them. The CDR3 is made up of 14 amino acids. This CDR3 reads CAWMAYGLVTEAFF. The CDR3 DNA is TGTGCCTGGATGGCATACGGGTTGGTCACTGAAGCTTTCTTT. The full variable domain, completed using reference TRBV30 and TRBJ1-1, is SQTIHQWPATLVQPVGSPLSLECTVEGTSNPNLYWYRQAAGRGLQLLFYSVGIGQISSEVPQNLSASRPQDRQFILSSKKLLLSDSGFYLCAWMAYGLVTEAFFGQGTRLTVV.